This T cell receptor beta chain is drawn from a study of blood T cell repertoires in COVID-19. About the study: COVID-19 samples collected from the United States, Italy and Spain covered acute and convalescent phases. In each case, the material was cDNA or gDNA derived from T cells, B-cell-depleted T cells, or PBMCs.

In the study's own analysis: Amplifying reference gene primers gave estimates of nucleated cell counts. TCRdb keeps only in-frame clones here, not all; method: immunoSEQ multiplex PCR. V and J calls and clone size are those listed in that table; D and trimming were worked out from the DNA. The data hold 200,000 to 300,000 clones, with around four fifths observed a single time. CDR3 length equals 14 residues. Trimming took 4 bases from V and 7 from J; bases not matched to a gene: 8. Germline CDR1 and CDR2: SGHRS and YFSETQ. This clonotype was obtained from a woman aged 60-75 years with active or convalescent COVID-19. The genes are TRBV5-1 and TRBJ2-7; 10 nucleotides match TRBD2. Material: peripheral blood. The CDR3 sequence: CASSRTSGGGEQYF. DNA for the CDR3: TGCGCCAGCAGCAGGACTAGCGGAGGAGGAGAGCAGTACTTC.